Presented here are 17 T cell receptor beta chains from one specimen sequenced in a study of graft-versus-host responses after intestinal transplantation. Sequencing was performed with immunoSEQ multiplex PCR; in TCRdb, only in-frame clones are kept and a portion is missing. This table holds about 9,600 clones, 60% to 85% found once. From the graft tissue, intraepithelial and lamina propria lymphocytes were released through processing. This specimen consisted of ileum tissue, obtained roughly 470 days after intestinal transplantation. These receptors originate from a human patient who received an intestinal transplant, so some T cells may come from the graft donor.

This clone was counted between two and nine times. V and J are TRBV6-5 and TRBJ2-7; TRBD1 aligns across 10 bases. CDR1 and CDR2 (germline): MNHEY, SVGAGI. The CDR3 contains 15 residues. V gave up 4 bases and J gave up 3 bases; unmatched junction bases: 6. CDR3 region: CASSLSDRGLYEQYF. For the CDR3, the DNA is TGTGCCAGCAGTTTGTCCGACAGGGGGCTCTACGAGCAGTACTTC.

V and J are TRBV6-5 and TRBJ1-1; 10 nucleotides match TRBD1. V was clipped by 5 bases and J by 6 bases; unmatched bases: 9. Germline V lookup: CDR1 MNHEY, CDR2 SVGAGI. This CDR3 spans 15 amino acids. The CDR3 is CASSKTGGAVAEAFF. The CDR3 DNA reads as TGTGCCAGCAGTAAGACAGGGGGCGCGGTTGCTGAAGCTTTCTTT.

This clone was recorded once. The V call is TRBV11-1, the J call TRBJ2-3; no reliable D call. The CDR3 is 17 amino acids. V was trimmed by 2 bases and J by 1 base, leaving 16 bases between them. Germline CDR1 and CDR2: SGHAT and FQDESV (reference sequence). CDR3 residues: CASSLRAGQGGTDTQYF. The CDR3, as DNA: TGTGCCAGCAGCTTAAGAGCCGGTCAAGGAGGCACAGATACGCAGTATTTT.

The chain couples TRBV15 to TRBJ2-7; D remains ambiguous. CDR1 and CDR2 (germline): LNHNV, YYDKDF (reference sequence). The CDR3 consists of 14 residues. The V end lost 0 bases, the J end lost 0 bases, and 6 bases lay between the germline ends. The CDR3: CATSREGFSYEQYF. CDR3 DNA sequence: TGTGCCACCAGCAGAGAAGGGTTCTCCTACGAGCAGTACTTC.

This chain links TRBV28 with TRBJ1-2; no clear D. With 6 bases removed from V and 0 bases from J, the gap between germline ends came to 8 bases. The CDR3 length is 13 residues. Looked up from germline, CDR1 is MDHEN and CDR2 is SYDVKM. The CDR3 sequence: CASRWTSNYGYTF. The DNA of the CDR3 is TGTGCCAGCAGGTGGACCTCTAACTATGGCTACACCTTC.

The chain links TRBV7-2 to TRBJ1-2; D is ambiguous. CDR3 length equals 13 residues. V gave up 5 bases and J gave up 6 bases, with 13 bases separating them. CDR1 is SGHTA and CDR2 is FQGNSA in the germline V gene. CDR3 loop: CASSHFIGDGYTF. The CDR3 DNA sequence: TGTGCCAGCAGCCACTTCATTGGAGATGGCTACACCTTC.

The gene calls are TRBV19 and TRBJ1-1; D unresolved. The CDR3 has 13 residues. The germline V and J ends were trimmed by 5 bases and 5 bases, with 12 bases remaining between them. Germline CDR1 reads LNHDA; CDR2 reads SQIVND (reference sequence). The CDR3 coding sequence is TGTGCCAGTAGTTCCCAGTCGGGTACTGAAGCTTTCTTT. Amino acid sequence: CASSSQSGTEAFF.

The J gene is TRBJ2-5, the V gene TRBV27; TRBD1 aligns across 10 bases. The CDR3 totals 14 residues. The trim removed 8 bases at V and 11 bases at J, leaving 14 bases unmatched. The germline V gene encodes CDR1 MNHEY and CDR2 SMNVEV (reference sequence). The CDR3: CASLSGTGVGEQYF. In DNA form, the CDR3 reads TGTGCCAGCCTATCCGGGACAGGGGTGGGGGAGCAGTACTTC.

This chain joins TRBV10-1 and TRBJ2-3; D gene uncertain. This CDR3 has 10 amino acids. Germline V gives CDR1 WNHNN, CDR2 SYGVQD (reference sequence). Trimming removed 8 bases at V and 2 bases at J, with 2 bases between. The CDR3 sequence is CASLTDTQYF. The CDR3 coding sequence is TGCGCCAGCCTCACAGATACGCAGTATTTT.

This clone was picked up a small number of times. The V and J genes are TRBV7-9 and TRBJ1-2, with 10 bases matching TRBD1. Losses at the gene ends were 2 bases for V and 6 bases for J; bases not matched to a gene: 3. CDR1 and CDR2 (germline): SEHNR, FQNEAQ (reference sequence). The CDR3 runs to 14 residues. The CDR3 loop is CASSLPTGGNGYTF. As DNA, the CDR3 is TGTGCCAGCAGCTTACCGACAGGGGGCAATGGCTACACCTTC. Full variable domain (rest looked up from reference TRBV7-9 and TRBJ1-2): DTGVSQNPRHKITKRGQNVTFRCDPISEHNRLYWYRQTLGQGPEFLTYFQNEAQLEKSRLLSDRFSAERPKGSFSTLEIQRTEQGDSAMYLCASSLPTGGNGYTFGSGTRLTVV.

The CDR3 DNA sequence: TGTGCCAGCAGCGAGGGACAGCGGGATGAAAAACTGTTTTTT. Residues: CASSEGQRDEKLFF. The gene calls are TRBV9 and TRBJ1-4; 7 bases are a match to TRBD1. This CDR3 region has 14 residues. Germline V CDR1 and CDR2: SGDLS, YYNGEE. V lost 3 bases, J lost 6 bases, and 5 bases stayed unmatched. Combining the CDR3 with reference TRBV9 and TRBJ1-4 gives the whole variable domain DSGVTQTPKHLITATGQRVTLRCSPRSGDLSVYWYQQSLDQGLQFLIQYYNGEERAKGNILERFSAQQFPDLHSELNLSSLELGDSALYFCASSEGQRDEKLFFGSGTQLSVL.

The V call is TRBV28, the J call TRBJ1-3; TRBD1 agrees at 8 bases. The CDR3 length is 15 residues. Germline V gene data show CDR1 as MDHEN and CDR2 as SYDVKM. V lost 5 bases, J lost 7 bases, and 10 bases stayed unmatched. CDR3 in DNA: TGTGCCAGCAGTCGGACAGGACAGGGTGGGAACACCATATATTTT. Translation: CASSRTGQGGNTIYF.

The genes are TRBV7-9 and TRBJ2-5; D unclear. CDR3 length: 13 amino acids. V was pared by 6 bases and J by 2 bases, with 10 bases between. Germline CDR1 is SEHNR and CDR2 is FQNEAQ (reference sequence). In DNA, the CDR3 is TGTGCCAGCAGTCGGGCTCTTCAAGAGACCCAGTACTTC. Amino acid sequence: CASSRALQETQYF.

The chain has TRBV27 and TRBJ2-1; no definite D call. V was clipped by 6 bases and J by 3 bases, with 9 bases between them. The CDR3 has 13 amino acids. CDR1 MNHEY and CDR2 SMNVEV come from the germline V gene (reference sequence). CDR3 DNA sequence: TGTGCCAGCAGCTACAGCCGCTACAATGAGCAGTTCTTC. Translated: CASSYSRYNEQFF.

J is TRBJ2-3 and V is TRBV6-1, with 8 bases matching TRBD2. The V and J ends lost 6 bases and 13 bases, in that order; junction bases with no gene match: 12. The germline gives CDR1 MNHNS, CDR2 SASEGT. The CDR3 sequence is 13 residues long. CDR3 residues: CASRPLVAGTEYF. CDR3 sequence (DNA): TGTGCCAGCAGGCCACTCGTAGCGGGGACGGAGTATTTT.

The V and J genes are TRBV4-3 and TRBJ2-7; TRBD1 matches at 7 bases. The CDR3 has 15 residues. V dropped 1 base and J dropped 1; count of bases not matched to a gene: 4. Germline assignment: CDR1 LGHNA and CDR2 YSLEER. The CDR3 protein is CASSQGTGFSYEQYF. The CDR3 bases are TGCGCCAGCAGCCAAGGGACAGGTTTTTCCTACGAGCAGTACTTC.

The chain uses TRBV6-1 and TRBJ1-2; 8 bases fit TRBD1. CDR1 MNHNS and CDR2 SASEGT come from the germline V gene. This CDR3 has 19 amino acids. V lost 4 bases to trimming and J lost 3 bases; unmatched junction nucleotides: 19. CDR3 amino acids: CASSGIFFETGAVYYGYTF. DNA for the CDR3: TGTGCCAGCAGTGGGATTTTTTTTGAGACAGGGGCCGTTTACTATGGCTACACCTTC.